This entry describes one T cell receptor (beta chain). This sample is drawn from a study of blood T cell repertoires in COVID-19. Study-wide background: Acute-phase and convalescent COVID-19 samples originated in the United States, Italy and Spain. From T cells, B-cell-depleted T cells, or PBMCs came the material, which was cDNA or gDNA.

Germline CDR1 and CDR2: MDHEN and SYDVKM. This CDR3 spans 14 amino acids. V shed 6 bases and J 12 bases; nucleotides not matched to a gene: 11. Recruited during active infection, patients (from Seattle) were subsequently followed longitudinally. Per the authors' pipeline: By means of reference gene primer amplification, nucleated cell counts were estimated. Profiled with immunoSEQ multiplex PCR; TCRdb holds only in-frame clones, not every one. The DNA was the basis for D and trimming; V, J and clone size are from that table. The table lists 150,000 to 200,000 clones, 75% to 85% of them singletons. V gene TRBV28 combines with J gene TRBJ2-1, with 10 positions matching TRBD2. The sequence was collected from a woman aged 55-70 years with COVID-19, enrolled during active disease. The material sequenced was peripheral blood. The CDR3: CASRTAGLAGVQFF. CDR3 DNA sequence: TGTGCCAGCAGAACTGCAGGTCTAGCGGGAGTGCAGTTCTTC.